This T cell receptor beta chain was profiled in a study of T cells in Graves' hyperthyroidism and ophthalmopathy. Study-level points and caveats: Most clonotypes expanded in the thyroid (above 0.001) were also present in blood. Ophthalmopathy and stable hyperthyroidism were told apart by a 13 V-J model.

CDR1 is SGHRS and CDR2 is YFSETQ in the germline V gene. CDR3 size: 15 residues. Amplified TCR beta CDR3 regions came from RNA transcripts. First-round RT-PCR targeting the TCR CDR3 was performed with the HTBI primer set. TCRdb called the multiplex PCR reads again in MiXCR, with one record for every CDR3 protein. Here the sample spans some 550,000 distinct CDR3 sequences, approximately 15% being singletons. The study excluded patients with uncontrolled infection, other autoimmune disease, pregnancy or lactation. This clonotype was seen ten or more times. Its antigen is unknown. One junction end does not reproduce the germline sequence, and a read error may be involved.

The sequence was collected from a woman between 40 and 55 years old with Graves' ophthalmopathy. V usage is TRBV5-1 and J usage is TRBJ2-3; 7 positions agree with TRBD2. The sequenced sample consisted of blood. The CDR3 DNA reads TGTGCCAGCAGCTTAGCGGGCGTAAGCACAGATACGCAGTATTTT. Protein: CASSLAGVSTDTQYF.